A single sample gave rise to the 20 T cell receptor beta chains below, sequenced in a study of blood T cell repertoires in COVID-19. The table came from immunoSEQ multiplex PCR; TCRdb's copy has only in-frame clones and leaves some out. In the table there are around 210,000 clones, 65% to 90% of which are singletons. The sequencing input was peripheral blood. Source of these receptors: a human donor in a cohort sampled during active COVID-19.

The genes are TRBV6-5 and TRBJ2-2, with D tentatively TRBD2 (6 bases). The V gene's germline CDR1 is MNHEY and CDR2 SVGAGI. With 6 bases removed from V and 3 bases from J, the gap between germline ends came to 8 bases. This CDR3 contains 13 residues. CDR3 DNA: TGTGCCAGCAGCAGCGGGTACACCGGGGAGCTGTTTTTT. Its translation is CASSSGYTGELFF.

The rearrangement uses TRBV6-6 and TRBJ2-1, with 7 bases lining up with TRBD2. The germline V gene encodes CDR1 MNHNY and CDR2 SVGAGI (reference sequence). J lost 8 bases, V lost 7 bases, and 14 bases had no gene match. The length of the CDR3 is 15 residues. This CDR3 is CASTFRGEGLDEQFF. In DNA form, the CDR3 reads TGTGCCAGCACCTTCCGCGGGGAGGGCCTCGATGAGCAGTTCTTC.

The chain employs TRBV30 and TRBJ2-1; weak D call: TRBD1 (5 bases). In germline, CDR1 is GTSNPN, CDR2 SVGIG (reference sequence). Trimming took 2 bases from V and 8 from J, leaving 19 bases between them. The CDR3 has 15 amino acids. CDR3 nucleotides: TGTGCCTGGAGTCGGTCTGCGGCCTGGGGCGATGAGCAGTTCTTC. It codes for CAWSRSAAWGDEQFF.

This clone was recorded a few times. This chain joins TRBV11-2 and TRBJ1-2; a weak D match, TRBD1 (5 bases). With 5 bases removed from V and 5 bases from J, the gap between germline ends came to 15 bases. In germline, CDR1 is SGHAT, CDR2 FQNNGV. This CDR3 comprises 14 residues. The CDR3 DNA reads TGTGCCAGCAGCCCAGGGCGTGGGCCGTATGGCTACACCTTC. Translated: CASSPGRGPYGYTF.

The V gene is TRBV3-1 (or the pseudogene TRBV3-2), the J gene TRBJ2-6; possibly TRBD2 for D (6 bases). The CDR3 has 18 residues. Germline V gene lookup returns CDR1 LGHDT and CDR2 YNNKEL (reference sequence). V lost 0 bases and J 0 bases, leaving 12 bases between the germline ends. The CDR3 reads CASSQEGGSGSGANVLTF. The CDR3 region has the DNA TGTGCCAGCAGCCAAGAAGGAGGTAGCGGCTCTGGGGCCAACGTCCTGACTTTC.

This rearrangement joins TRBV20-1 to TRBJ1-3; D is unresolved. V lost 3 bases, J lost 0 bases, and 18 bases lay in between. Germline V gene lookup returns CDR1 DFQATT and CDR2 SNEGSKA (reference sequence). The CDR3 is 17 residues long. The DNA for the CDR3 is TGCAGTGCTAGTAAGGAGGGTACGGTTATCTCTGGAAACACCATATATTTT. Amino acid sequence: CSASKEGTVISGNTIYF.

The chain recombines TRBV10-3 with TRBJ1-2; 7 positions agree with TRBD1. V lost 4 bases to trimming and J lost 0 bases; unmatched junction nucleotides: 8. Germline assignment: CDR1 ENHRY and CDR2 SYGVKD. This CDR3 comprises 16 residues. The CDR3 protein is CAISGTPGQTNYGYTF. The CDR3 DNA sequence: TGTGCCATCAGTGGTACCCCGGGACAGACTAACTATGGCTACACCTTC.

The chain is built from TRBV7-9 and TRBJ2-7, with TRBD1 matching over 7 bases. V shed 5 bases, J shed 5 bases, and the junction held 6 bases outside the gene matches. The germline V gene encodes CDR1 SEHNR and CDR2 FQNEAQ (reference sequence). The CDR3 length is 13 residues. The CDR3 DNA follows: TGTGCCAGCAGCCTGGGACAGCTGGACGAGCAGTACTTC. This encodes CASSLGQLDEQYF.

The gene calls are TRBV28 and TRBJ2-7; D is uncertain. V lost 5 bases, J lost 5 bases, and 10 bases lay in between. The CDR3 is 12 amino acids. The germline gives CDR1 MDHEN, CDR2 SYDVKM. CDR3 protein: CASSRDLDEQYF. The CDR3 nucleotides read TGTGCCAGCAGTCGCGACTTGGACGAGCAGTACTTC.

The chain joins TRBV28 to TRBJ2-7, with D perhaps assigned TRBD1 or TRBD2 (6 bases each). Germline lookup yields CDR1 MDHEN and CDR2 SYDVKM. The ends were cut back, 6 bases at V and 7 bases at J, with 19 bases in the middle. The CDR3 spans 14 residues. This CDR3 is CASSLADRSWEQYF. CDR3 DNA: TGTGCCAGCAGCTTAGCGGACAGAAGTTGGGAGCAGTACTTC.

The rearrangement joins TRBV15 to TRBJ2-3, with D perhaps TRBD2 (5 bases). Between the trimmed V and J ends, which lost 8 bases and 0 bases, there was a span of 12 bases. CDR1 is LNHNV, CDR2 YYDKDF, per germline (reference sequence). CDR3 length: 14 residues. CDR3 sequence (DNA): TGTGCCACCCACGGCCCGGGGAGCACAGATACGCAGTATTTT. This codes for CATHGPGSTDTQYF.

The chain uses TRBV3-1 (or the pseudogene TRBV3-2) and TRBJ2-7; 9 nucleotides agree with TRBD2. Germline V gene data show CDR1 as LGHDT and CDR2 as YNNKEL (reference sequence). This CDR3 has 16 residues. V lost 1 base, J lost 0 bases, and 4 bases stayed unmatched. For the CDR3, the DNA is TGTGCCAGCAGCCAAGCCGGCGGGAGGGCCTCCTACGAGCAGTACTTC. Its protein is CASSQAGGRASYEQYF.

The chain uses TRBV3-1 (or the pseudogene TRBV3-2) and TRBJ1-1, with D tentatively TRBD1 (6 bases). With 0 bases removed from V and 4 bases from J, the gap between germline ends came to 12 bases. The CDR3 has 15 residues. Germline CDR1 reads LGHDT; CDR2 reads YNNKEL (reference sequence). The CDR3 spells CASSQEAGVGTEAFF. In DNA, the CDR3 is TGTGCCAGCAGCCAAGAGGCAGGGGTGGGCACTGAAGCTTTCTTT.

The genes are TRBV20-1 and TRBJ2-7, with D perhaps TRBD2 (5 bases). Germline values: CDR1 DFQATT, CDR2 SNEGSKA (reference sequence). This CDR3 contains 11 residues. Trimming left V 6 bases short and J 5 bases short, with 11 bases between. CDR3 residues: CSASPSNEQYF. CDR3 bases: TGCAGTGCAAGTCCTAGCAACGAGCAGTACTTC.

The V gene is TRBV2, the J gene TRBJ1-4; 8 bases line up with TRBD1. The CDR3 covers 15 residues. Germline V CDR1 and CDR2: SNHLY, FYNNEI. The junction had 5 bases not matched to a gene; V was cut back by 1 base and J by 7 bases. CDR3 amino acids: CASSEGTGSFEKLFF. The CDR3 bases are TGTGCCAGCAGTGAAGGGACAGGGTCATTTGAAAAACTGTTTTTT.

The chain recombines TRBV3-1 (or the pseudogene TRBV3-2) with TRBJ1-6; no reliable D call. Germline loops: CDR1 LGHDT, CDR2 YNNKEL (reference sequence). The CDR3 loop spans 14 amino acids. Trimming removed 1 base at V and 6 bases at J, with 7 bases between. As DNA, the CDR3 is TGTGCCAGCAGCCAAGTTCAGGTTAATTCACCCCTCCACTTT. This gives the protein CASSQVQVNSPLHF.

This clone has more than one count but fewer than ten. This chain connects TRBV3-1 (or the pseudogene TRBV3-2) to TRBJ2-7; TRBD1 is a possible D gene (6 bases). In germline, CDR1 is LGHDT, CDR2 YNNKEL (reference sequence). The CDR3 loop spans 13 amino acids. V lost 4 bases, J lost 10 bases, and 17 bases lay in between. CDR3 in DNA: TGTGCCAGCAGCCTACTCTTACAGGGACACCAGTACTTC. This translates into CASSLLLQGHQYF.

The sample holds a few counts of this clone. The chain carries TRBV10-2 and TRBJ1-6; weak D call: TRBD1 (6 bases). This CDR3 region has 17 residues. CDR1 is WSHSY and CDR2 is SAAADI in the germline V gene. Deletions cut 0 bases from V and 7 bases from J, with 16 bases between. CDR3 in amino acids: CASSESLPGHTNSPLHF. In DNA, the CDR3 is TGCGCCAGCAGTGAGTCTCTACCGGGACACACGAATTCACCCCTCCACTTT.

This chain connects TRBV5-1 to TRBJ1-1; TRBD1 matches at 11 bases. CDR1 SGHRS and CDR2 YFSETQ come from the germline V gene. V trimming: 4 bases; J trimming: 1 base; junction bases outside the gene matches: 6. The CDR3 covers 16 residues. CDR3 residues: CASSRRTGGKNTEAFF. The CDR3 bases are TGCGCCAGCAGCAGGCGGACAGGGGGCAAGAACACTGAAGCTTTCTTT.

This clone has a handful of counts. V usage is TRBV27 and J usage is TRBJ2-2; D ambiguous. CDR3 length: 14 amino acids. Trimming shortened V by 1 base and J by 1 base, and 4 bases separated the two germline ends. Looked up from germline, CDR1 is MNHEY and CDR2 is SMNVEV (reference sequence). The DNA for the CDR3 is TGTGCCAGCAGTTTATATCGGAACACCGGGGAGCTGTTTTTT. Protein: CASSLYRNTGELFF.